Below, one TCR beta chain is given with its context. What it binds is not known. The data belong to a study of shared clonotypes between healthy human individuals. It was across several immunoSEQ plates that each subset's genomic DNA was evenly split. Measured with immunoSEQ multiplex PCR; TCRdb has only the in-frame clones, and not every one. The sample consists of 600,000 to 700,000 clones, around 73% of them appearing once. This CDR3 region has 16 residues. Germline V gives CDR1 MGHRA, CDR2 YSYEKL. V lost 1 base to trimming and J lost 6 bases; unmatched junction nucleotides: 11. General study findings and limits: The sharing of approximately 5.1% of naive CD4 clonotypes was seen across a handful of donors.

Sequencing was carried out using memory CD4+ T cells sorted from blood. The subset here: CD45RA-negative fraction. V usage is TRBV4-1 and J usage is TRBJ2-5; 7 nucleotides align to TRBD1. The sequence derives from a woman in her twenties or thirties in good health. CDR3 region: CASSQGFYEGAKTQYF. The DNA of the CDR3 is TGCGCCAGCAGCCAAGGGTTCTATGAGGGGGCTAAGACCCAGTACTTC.